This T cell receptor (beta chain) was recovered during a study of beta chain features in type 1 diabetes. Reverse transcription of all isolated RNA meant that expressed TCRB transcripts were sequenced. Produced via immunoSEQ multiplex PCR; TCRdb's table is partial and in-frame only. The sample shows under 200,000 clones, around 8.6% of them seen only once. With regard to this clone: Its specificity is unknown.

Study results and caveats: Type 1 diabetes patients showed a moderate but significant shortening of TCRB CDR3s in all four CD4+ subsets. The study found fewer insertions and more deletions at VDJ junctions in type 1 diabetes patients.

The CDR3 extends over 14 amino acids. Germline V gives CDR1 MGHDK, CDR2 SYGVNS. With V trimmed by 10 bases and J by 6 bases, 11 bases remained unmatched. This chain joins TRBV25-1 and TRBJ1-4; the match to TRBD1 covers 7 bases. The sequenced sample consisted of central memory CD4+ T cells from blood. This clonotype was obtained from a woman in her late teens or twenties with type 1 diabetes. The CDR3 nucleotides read TGTGCCACCAGGGACAGCGCGTCGGATGAAAAACTGTTTTTT. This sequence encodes CATRDSASDEKLFF.